This T cell receptor beta chain was captured in a study of regulatory T cells in long-lasting Graves disease. Study-level information: Graves' patients with a new diagnosis had received antithyroid drugs under 3 months.

Time point: newly diagnosed GD, antithyroid drugs for less than 3 months. RNA extracted from PBMCs served as the sequencing template. It was by American Thyroid Association guidelines that Graves' disease was diagnosed. This clonotype was observed at least ten times. The antigen is unknown. General observations from the study: Persistent patients had a count of shared public clonotypes (approximately 2,700) that exceeded that of new patients (approximately 1,000).

Germline CDR1 reads MNHEY; CDR2 reads SVGEGT. V dropped 2 bases and J dropped 3; count of bases not matched to a gene: 6. The CDR3 loop spans 15 amino acids. Arm-PCR of CDR3 regions and iRepertoire HTBI primers were used to build TCR beta libraries. A single record per CDR3 protein comes from TCRdb applying MiXCR to the multiplex PCR reads. Of fewer than 550,000 distinct CDR3 sequences in the sample, over 15% are singletons; the top ten hold 23%. These data also formed part of another study, on T cells in Graves' hyperthyroidism and ophthalmopathy. As that report states: If no ophthalmopathy progression occurred within 18 months, Graves' hyperthyroidism was stable.

Source: peripheral blood mononuclear cells (PBMCs), taken at new diagnosis, from a patient treated with antithyroid drugs. The rearrangement links TRBV6-2 or TRBV6-3 to TRBJ2-7; 8 nucleotides line up with TRBD2. This receptor was obtained from a woman in her late teens or twenties with Graves disease. The CDR3 loop is CASSYGAGADYEQYF. CDR3 nucleotides: TGTGCCAGCAGTTACGGAGCGGGAGCGGACTACGAGCAGTACTTC.